The 22 T cell receptor beta chains presented below share a single source sample, sequenced in a study of beta chain features in type 1 diabetes. Expressed TCRB transcripts were sequenced, since all the RNA that had been isolated was reverse transcribed. The table came from immunoSEQ multiplex PCR; TCRdb's copy has only in-frame clones and leaves some out. The sample has fewer than 30,000 clones, almost 70% seen once. Sequenced input: Tregs from blood. These receptors originate from a woman in her forties in good health.

The chain recombines TRBV6-5 with TRBJ2-2; 7 bases match TRBD1. CDR3 length: 13 residues. Germline CDR1 is MNHEY and CDR2 is SVGAGI. This CDR3 is CLTGVSGTGELFF. The CDR3 DNA sequence: TGTCTAACAGGGGTCTCGGGGACCGGGGAGCTGTTTTTT.

This clone is termed medium-sized. The chain joins TRBV7-2 to TRBJ2-2; 9 nucleotides match TRBD1. This CDR3 contains 16 residues. Germline CDR1 SGHTA, CDR2 FQGNSA. V dropped 2 bases and J dropped 1; count of bases not matched to a gene: 2. CDR3 bases: TGTGCCAGCAGCTTAACAGGGGGCTGGAACACCGGGGAGCTGTTTTTT. Translating it yields CASSLTGGWNTGELFF. Drawing the rest from reference TRBV7-2 and TRBJ2-2, the complete variable domain is GAGVSQSPSNKVTEKGKDVELRCDPISGHTALYWYRQSLGQGLEFLIYFQGNSAPDKSGLPSDRFSAERTGGSVSTLTIQRTQQEDSAVYLCASSLTGGWNTGELFFGEGSRLTVL.

This chain uses TRBV11-2 with TRBJ1-1, with TRBD1 matching 8 bases. V lost 5 bases, J lost 1 base, and 9 bases stayed unmatched. Germline CDR1 reads SGHAT; CDR2 reads FQNNGV. The CDR3 runs to 16 residues. This chain's CDR3 is CASSPWTGSANTEAFF. CDR3 sequence (DNA): TGTGCCAGCAGCCCTTGGACAGGGTCGGCGAACACTGAAGCTTTCTTT.

The V gene is TRBV6-5, the J gene TRBJ2-3; no reliable D call. Trimming left V 4 bases short and J 0 bases short, with 14 bases between. The CDR3 sequence is 16 residues long. Germline CDR1 and CDR2: MNHEY and SVGAGI. CDR3 sequence (DNA): TGTGCCAGCAGTTGGAGTAAAGGTACTAGCACAGATACGCAGTATTTT. It codes for CASSWSKGTSTDTQYF.

This clone has a single count. J is TRBJ2-3 and V is TRBV5-6; 8 positions match TRBD2. Trimming cost V 4 bases and J 4 bases; bases outside gene matches: 2. This CDR3 has 13 residues. Germline V gene lookup returns CDR1 SGHDT and CDR2 YYEEEE. CDR3 protein: CASSPLAADTQYF. The CDR3 DNA reads TGTGCCAGCAGCCCACTAGCGGCAGATACGCAGTATTTT.

The chain is built from TRBV5-1 and TRBJ2-1; possible D gene TRBD1, 6 bases. The CDR3 extends over 16 amino acids. Trimming stripped 0 bases from V and 5 bases from J, with 15 bases between. The germline V gene encodes CDR1 SGHRS and CDR2 YFSETQ. The CDR3 DNA reads TGCGCCAGCAGCTTGGAGGTTCGGACAGAAAACAATGAGCAGTTCTTC. Translation: CASSLEVRTENNEQFF.

This rearrangement joins TRBV19 to TRBJ1-1; D remains unclear. The CDR3 sequence is 18 residues long. Germline CDR1 reads LNHDA; CDR2 reads SQIVND (reference sequence). V was shortened by 1 base and J by 1 base, with 19 bases between the two germline ends. The CDR3 protein is CASSIGRQSLTWNTEAFF. The CDR3 nucleotides read TGTGCCAGTAGTATAGGGAGGCAGTCACTGACTTGGAACACTGAAGCTTTCTTT. The full variable domain, rest sourced from reference TRBV19 and TRBJ1-1, is DGGITQSPKYLFRKEGQNVTLSCEQNLNHDAMYWYRQDPGQGLRLIYYSQIVNDFQKGDIAEGYSVSREKKESFPLTVTSAQKNPTAFYLCASSIGRQSLTWNTEAFFGQGTRLTVV.

The chain joins TRBV29-1 to TRBJ1-2, with 9 bases lining up with TRBD1. The germline V gene has CDR1 SQVTM and CDR2 ANQGSEA. V lost 6 bases and J lost 8; bases outside the gene matches: 13. CDR3 length equals 14 residues. The CDR3 coding sequence is TGCAGCGTCCGGGACAGGGTCGGCGCGGGGGGCTACACCTTC. Protein product: CSVRDRVGAGGYTF.

V is TRBV29-1 and J is TRBJ2-7, with D unclear. CDR3 length equals 14 residues. Germline CDR1 SQVTM, CDR2 ANQGSEA. V was cut by 4 bases and J by 0 bases, with 13 bases left in between. The CDR3 loop reads CSVGSRFSSYEQYF. The CDR3 DNA follows: TGCAGCGTTGGTTCCAGGTTCAGCTCCTACGAGCAGTACTTC.

The chain employs TRBV10-1 and TRBJ2-2; D gene unclear. The CDR3 length is 14 residues. Trimming pared 0 bases from V and 1 base from J, leaving 3 bases between. Germline V gene lookup returns CDR1 WNHNN and CDR2 SYGVQD (reference sequence). The chain's CDR3 is CASSESLNTGELFF. The CDR3 coding sequence is TGCGCCAGCAGTGAGTCCCTGAACACCGGGGAGCTGTTTTTT.

This clone came up a few times. V and J are TRBV5-4 and TRBJ2-7; TRBD1 aligns across 11 bases. The CDR3 length is 11 residues. V gave up 4 bases and J gave up 9 bases; unmatched junction bases: 0. Per the germline V gene, CDR1 is SGHNT and CDR2 is YYREEE (reference sequence). The CDR3 spells CASSGTGGQYF. For the CDR3, the DNA is TGTGCCAGCAGCGGGACAGGGGGGCAGTACTTC.

This chain links TRBV9 with TRBJ2-1; 8 nucleotides agree with TRBD2. The germline gives CDR1 SGDLS, CDR2 YYNGEE. This CDR3 is 16 amino acids long. V dropped 2 bases and J dropped 7; count of bases not matched to a gene: 11. The CDR3 DNA follows: TGTGCCAGCAGCGTGGGTGGCGGGGGGCGGGAGAATGAGCAGTTCTTC. Protein product: CASSVGGGGRENEQFF.

The gene calls are TRBV9 and TRBJ2-1; 9 nucleotides match TRBD1. Germline V gives CDR1 SGDLS, CDR2 YYNGEE. V gave up 4 bases and J gave up 7 bases; unmatched junction bases: 6. The CDR3 contains 14 residues. CDR3 residues: CASSTPGQGNEQFF. CDR3 DNA sequence: TGTGCCAGCAGCACCCCGGGACAGGGAAATGAGCAGTTCTTC. Supplemented by reference TRBV9 and TRBJ2-1, the full variable domain reads DSGVTQTPKHLITATGQRVTLRCSPRSGDLSVYWYQQSLDQGLQFLIQYYNGEERAKGNILERFSAQQFPDLHSELNLSSLELGDSALYFCASSTPGQGNEQFFGPGTRLTVL.

The CDR3 is CASSWSDRRLYGYTF. The DNA of the CDR3 is TGTGCCAGCAGCTGGTCGGACAGGCGCCTCTATGGCTACACCTTC. The chain couples TRBV7-2 to TRBJ1-2; 7 positions match TRBD1. The V and J ends lost 4 bases and 4 bases, in that order; junction bases with no gene match: 9. CDR1 and CDR2 from the germline V gene are SGHTA and FQGNSA. This CDR3 contains 15 residues. Using reference TRBV7-2 and TRBJ1-2 for the parts outside the CDR3, the full variable domain is GAGVSQSPSNKVTEKGKDVELRCDPISGHTALYWYRQSLGQGLEFLIYFQGNSAPDKSGLPSDRFSAERTGGSVSTLTIQRTQQEDSAVYLCASSWSDRRLYGYTFGSGTRLTVV.

CDR3 bases: TGTGCCAGCAGCCTCGACAGTTCTGGGGCCAACGTCCTGACTTTC. It yields the protein CASSLDSSGANVLTF. The chain carries TRBV7-8 and TRBJ2-6, with TRBD1 as a possible D gene (5 bases). CDR1 and CDR2 (germline): SGHVS, FQNEAQ. The length of the CDR3 is 15 residues. Trimming took off 5 bases at V and 1 base at J, with 9 bases between the two ends.

The table lists this clone with a few counts. Germline is not matched at one junction end, which may reflect a read error. V and J are TRBV6-6 and TRBJ2-3; 10 nucleotides line up with TRBD1. The CDR3 loop spans 10 amino acids. Germline assignment: CDR1 MNHNY and CDR2 SVGAGI (reference sequence). CDR3 bases: TGCGGGACAGGGGTGAATACGCAGTATTTT. Its translation is CGTGVNTQYF.

This chain connects TRBV7-8 to TRBJ2-6; 7 bases line up with TRBD1. The CDR3 sequence is 15 residues long. In germline, CDR1 is SGHVS, CDR2 FQNEAQ. V gave up 6 bases and J gave up 10 bases; unmatched junction bases: 12. CDR3 residues: CASSQWTGGFNVLTF. Written as DNA, the CDR3 is TGTGCCAGCAGTCAGTGGACAGGAGGCTTTAACGTCCTGACTTTC.

The chain carries TRBV19 and TRBJ2-7, with a tentative D call TRBD1 (5 bases). Trimming cost V 2 bases and J 4 bases, with 12 bases left between them. The CDR3 covers 14 residues. Per the germline V gene, CDR1 is LNHDA and CDR2 is SQIVND (reference sequence). The CDR3 coding sequence is TGTGCCAGTAGTATAAAAGCAGCAGGGTACGAGCAGTACTTC. This translates into CASSIKAAGYEQYF.

The chain employs TRBV7-9 and TRBJ2-5; D gene uncertain. Between the trimmed V and J ends, which lost 1 base and 5 bases, there was a span of 11 bases. The CDR3 extends over 14 amino acids. Germline V lookup: CDR1 SEHNR, CDR2 FQNEAQ (reference sequence). CDR3 DNA sequence: TGTGCCAGCAGCTTAGTGACACGCCGGGAGACCCAGTACTTC. Translating it yields CASSLVTRRETQYF.

The chain uses TRBV29-1 and TRBJ1-2; perhaps TRBD1 as D (5 bases). Trimming pared 4 bases from V and 8 bases from J, leaving 14 bases between. There are 12 residues in the CDR3. Per germline, CDR1 SQVTM and CDR2 ANQGSEA. CDR3 sequence reads: CSVGSAGIGYTF. CDR3 nucleotides: TGCAGCGTTGGTTCCGCAGGGATCGGCTACACCTTC.

This rearrangement joins TRBV29-1 to TRBJ1-2, with TRBD1 identical over 7 bases. CDR1 is SQVTM and CDR2 is ANQGSEA in the germline V gene. This CDR3 spans 18 amino acids. Losses at the gene ends were 1 base for V and 4 bases for J; bases not matched to a gene: 18. The CDR3 reads CSVEARGSTGVPIYGYTF. The CDR3 bases are TGCAGCGTTGAAGCCCGGGGGTCAACAGGGGTACCGATCTATGGCTACACCTTC.

This chain links TRBV19 with TRBJ1-1; no reliable D call. The CDR3 loop spans 14 amino acids. The V end lost 6 bases, the J end lost 11 bases, and 22 bases lay between the germline ends. The germline V gene encodes CDR1 LNHDA and CDR2 SQIVND (reference sequence). Here the CDR3 DNA reads TGTGCCAGTAGAACCGGTCCCGAGGGCTCTGCGGCTTTCTTT. As protein: CASRTGPEGSAAFF.